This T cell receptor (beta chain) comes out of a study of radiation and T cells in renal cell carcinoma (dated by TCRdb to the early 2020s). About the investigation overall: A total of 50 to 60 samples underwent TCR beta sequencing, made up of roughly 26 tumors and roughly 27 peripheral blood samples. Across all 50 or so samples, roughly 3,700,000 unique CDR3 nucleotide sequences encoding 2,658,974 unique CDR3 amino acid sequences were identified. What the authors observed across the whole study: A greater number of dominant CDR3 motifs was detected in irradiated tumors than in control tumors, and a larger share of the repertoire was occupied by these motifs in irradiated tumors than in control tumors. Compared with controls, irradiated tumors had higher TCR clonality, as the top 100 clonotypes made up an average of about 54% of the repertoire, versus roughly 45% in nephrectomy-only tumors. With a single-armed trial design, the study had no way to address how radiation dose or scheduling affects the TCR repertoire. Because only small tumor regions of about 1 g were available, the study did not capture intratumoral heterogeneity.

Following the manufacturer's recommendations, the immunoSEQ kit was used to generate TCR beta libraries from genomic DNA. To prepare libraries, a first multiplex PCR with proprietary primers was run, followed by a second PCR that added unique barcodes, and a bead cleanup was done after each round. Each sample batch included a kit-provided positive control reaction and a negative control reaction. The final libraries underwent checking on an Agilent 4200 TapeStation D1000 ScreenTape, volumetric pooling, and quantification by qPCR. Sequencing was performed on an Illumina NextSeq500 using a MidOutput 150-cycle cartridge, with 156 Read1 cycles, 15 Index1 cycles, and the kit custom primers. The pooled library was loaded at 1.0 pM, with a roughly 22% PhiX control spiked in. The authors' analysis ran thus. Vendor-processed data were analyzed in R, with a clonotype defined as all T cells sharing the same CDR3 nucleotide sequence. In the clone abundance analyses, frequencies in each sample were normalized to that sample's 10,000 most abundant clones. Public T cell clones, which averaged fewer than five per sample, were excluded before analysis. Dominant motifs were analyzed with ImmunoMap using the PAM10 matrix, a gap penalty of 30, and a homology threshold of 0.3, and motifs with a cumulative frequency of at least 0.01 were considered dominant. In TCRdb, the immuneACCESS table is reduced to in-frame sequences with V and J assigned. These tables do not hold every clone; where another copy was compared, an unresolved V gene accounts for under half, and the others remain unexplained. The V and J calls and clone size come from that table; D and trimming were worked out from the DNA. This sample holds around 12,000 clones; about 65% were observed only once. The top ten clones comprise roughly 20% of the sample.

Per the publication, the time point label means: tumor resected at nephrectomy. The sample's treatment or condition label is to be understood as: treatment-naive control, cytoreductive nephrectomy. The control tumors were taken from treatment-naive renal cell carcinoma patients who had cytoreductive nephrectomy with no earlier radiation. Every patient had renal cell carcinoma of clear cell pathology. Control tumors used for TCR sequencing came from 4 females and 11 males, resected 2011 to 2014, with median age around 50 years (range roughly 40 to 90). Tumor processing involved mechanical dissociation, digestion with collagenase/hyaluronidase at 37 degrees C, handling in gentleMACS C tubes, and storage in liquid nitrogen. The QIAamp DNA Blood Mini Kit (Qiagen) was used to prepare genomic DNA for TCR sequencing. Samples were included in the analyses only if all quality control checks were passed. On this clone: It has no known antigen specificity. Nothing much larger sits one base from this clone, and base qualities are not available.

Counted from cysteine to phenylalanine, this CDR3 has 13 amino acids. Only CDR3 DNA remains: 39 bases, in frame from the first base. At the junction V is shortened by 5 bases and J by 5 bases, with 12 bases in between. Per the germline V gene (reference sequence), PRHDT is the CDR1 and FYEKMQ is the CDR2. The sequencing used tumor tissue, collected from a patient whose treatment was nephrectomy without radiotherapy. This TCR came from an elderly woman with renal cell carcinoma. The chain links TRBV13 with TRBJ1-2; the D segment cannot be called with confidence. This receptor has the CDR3 CASSLRTWYGYTF. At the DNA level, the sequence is TGTGCCAGCAGCCTCCGCACTTGGTATGGCTACACCTTC.